This T cell receptor (beta chain) derives from a study of blood T cells in healthy people across ages (dated by TCRdb to between 2014 and 2016). With respect to the entire study: In model experiments, template switching captured roughly one uniquely barcoded TCR beta cDNA molecule for every two T cells. To track age-related changes in TCR beta repertoire diversity, the study relied on deep sequencing normalized with unique cDNA molecular identifiers. The donors were split into four age groups: young (average about 16 years), middle-aged (roughly 42), aged (more than 60) and long-lived (roughly 80). For two donors (one aged 18 to 29 and one aged 80 or older), the study analyzed two additional independent replicas of 1 million unique cDNA reads from the same blood draw. To avoid experimental bias, donors of different ages were distributed randomly across sequencing lanes.

The library was produced with 5' RACE. The instrument given in TCRdb is Illumina HiSeq 2500. A second PCR of about 7 to 12 cycles was run with a J-beta primer mix and a sample-barcoded 5' primer. A template-switch 5' adaptor carrying 12 random nucleotides introduced a unique molecular identifier onto each TCR beta cDNA molecule. Each sample yielded at least 2.5 million CDR3-containing paired-end reads. First-strand cDNA synthesis was performed from all RNA using the Mint cDNA synthesis kit, with priming by a TRBC-specific oligonucleotide. Following uracil-DNA glycosylase treatment, all cDNA underwent a first 18-cycle PCR with the universal primers M1SS and BC2_uni_R. Processing in the source paper ran as follows. For normalization, 1 million high-quality reads were randomly selected from each sample, with every read carrying a distinct molecular identifier. Instead of being binned into consensus sequences, reads that shared molecular identifiers were thrown out. MiTCR, with a Q25 quality threshold and the strictest error-elimination algorithm, was used for CDR3 identification, clonotype clustering and error correction. A nonparametric unseen species model with Euler transformation was used to estimate a lower bound on total TCR beta diversity. The public reads were reprocessed in TCRdb via fastp at Q25 and MiXCR, keeping in-frame beta chains. A single entry per CDR3 protein holds the most common genes and DNA from its merged rows. The V and J calls here are based on TCRdb, not the publication. For this sample the table gives 1,500,000 or so distinct CDR3 sequences, of which approximately 43% were detected only once. The ten largest clones capture 4% of the sample.

The 40 or so donors, aged about 6 to 100 years, were systemically healthy Caucasian individuals from Russia. Approximately 10 milliliters of peripheral blood were collected from each donor into EDTA-treated Vacutainer tubes. PBMCs were isolated by Ficoll-Paque density-gradient centrifugation, with at least 7 million obtained per sample. Total RNA was extracted from PBMCs with Trizol reagent, with at least 5 micrograms obtained per sample. For every donor, flow cytometry on a PBMC aliquot measured the percentage of naive CD45RAhigh/CD27high T cells. General conclusions and limits of the study: Observed TCR beta diversity correlated strongly with the percentage of naive T cells measured by flow cytometry. Conclusive comparison of naive and antigen-experienced compartments was prevented by the profiling of bulk unsorted PBMCs. Because donor CMV infection status was unknown, age-related changes in expanded clonotypes were potentially confounded. Compared with the aged group, the long-lived group had more naive CD4+ T cells, fewer expanded clones and increased TCR diversity, suggesting age selection. Observed TCR beta diversity per million T cells fell roughly linearly with age, and a significant reduction was already apparent by age about 38. Estimates of total diversity based on one million sequenced T cells were regarded as lower bounds and as underestimates.

As encoded in the germline V gene, CDR1 is LGHNA while CDR2 is YNFKEQ. V and J lose 3 bases and 3 bases, and a span of 12 bases separates them. There are 15 amino acids in the CDR3, from cysteine to phenylalanine inclusive. Only the CDR3 DNA stays, 45 bases, in frame from base 1. Remarks on this clonotype: This clone's antigen is unknown. No quality values exist for individual bases; no much larger clone is one base distant.

This chain joins TRBV4-2 to TRBJ1-5; tentative D gene TRBD1, with 5 bases matching. This receptor was obtained from a woman younger than 30 in good health. The sequenced material came from blood. The CDR3 sequence is CASSQIPTDNQPQHF. The bases read TGTGCCAGCAGCCAGATTCCGACAGACAATCAGCCCCAGCATTTT.